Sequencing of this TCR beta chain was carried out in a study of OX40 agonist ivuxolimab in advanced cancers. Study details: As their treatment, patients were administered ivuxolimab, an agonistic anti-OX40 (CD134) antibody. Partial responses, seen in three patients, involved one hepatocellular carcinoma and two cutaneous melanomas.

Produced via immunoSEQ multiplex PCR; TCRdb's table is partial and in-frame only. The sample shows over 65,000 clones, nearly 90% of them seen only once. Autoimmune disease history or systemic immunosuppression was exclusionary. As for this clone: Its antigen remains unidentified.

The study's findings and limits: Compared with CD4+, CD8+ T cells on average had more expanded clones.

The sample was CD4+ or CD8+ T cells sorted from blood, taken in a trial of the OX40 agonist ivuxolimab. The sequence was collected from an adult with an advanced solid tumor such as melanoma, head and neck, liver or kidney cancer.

In DNA form, the CDR3 reads TGTGCCAGCAGAACGACGGGAAGGGGTCAGCCCCAGCATTTT. Translating gives CASRTTGRGQPQHF. The chain has TRBV6-6 and TRBJ1-5, with D perhaps TRBD1 (5 bases). In germline, CDR1 is MNHNY, CDR2 SVGAGI (reference sequence). V shed 6 bases and J shed 6 bases, with 15 bases lying between them. This CDR3 is 14 amino acids long.